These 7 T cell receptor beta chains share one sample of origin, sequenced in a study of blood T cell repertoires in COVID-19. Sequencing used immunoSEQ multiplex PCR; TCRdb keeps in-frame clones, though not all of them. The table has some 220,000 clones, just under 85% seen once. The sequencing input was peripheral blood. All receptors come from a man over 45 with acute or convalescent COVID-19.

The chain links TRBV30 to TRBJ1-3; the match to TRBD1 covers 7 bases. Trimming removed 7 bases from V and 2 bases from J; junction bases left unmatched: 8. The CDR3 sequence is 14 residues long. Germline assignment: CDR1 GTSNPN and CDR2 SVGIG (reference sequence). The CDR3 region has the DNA TGTGCCTCCGACAGGGTAGGGACTGGAAACACCATATATTTT. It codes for CASDRVGTGNTIYF.

The CDR3, as DNA: TGTGCCAGCAGCCGGGACAGGTCAGCTGTTTGGGACTATGGCTACACCTTC. Translating it yields CASSRDRSAVWDYGYTF. V is TRBV7-8 and J is TRBJ1-2; 8 nucleotides align to TRBD1. CDR1 is SGHVS and CDR2 is FQNEAQ in the germline V gene. CDR3 length: 17 amino acids. V lost 5 bases, J lost 3 bases, and 14 bases stayed unmatched.

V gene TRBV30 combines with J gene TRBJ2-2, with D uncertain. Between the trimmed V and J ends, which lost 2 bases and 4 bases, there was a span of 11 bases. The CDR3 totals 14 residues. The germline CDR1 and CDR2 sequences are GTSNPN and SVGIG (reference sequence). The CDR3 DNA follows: TGTGCCTGGAGTTGGTACGGTGGCACCGGGGAGCTGTTTTTT. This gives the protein CAWSWYGGTGELFF. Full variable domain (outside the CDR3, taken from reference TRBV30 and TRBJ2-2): SQTIHQWPATLVQPVGSPLSLECTVEGTSNPNLYWYRQAAGRGLQLLFYSVGIGQISSEVPQNLSASRPQDRQFILSSKKLLLSDSGFYLCAWSWYGGTGELFFGEGSRLTVL.

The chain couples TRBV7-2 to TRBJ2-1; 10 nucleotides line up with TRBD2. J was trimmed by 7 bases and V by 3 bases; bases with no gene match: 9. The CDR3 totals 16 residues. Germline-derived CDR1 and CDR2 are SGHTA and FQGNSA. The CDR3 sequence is CASSLVGVSGGNEQFF. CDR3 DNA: TGTGCCAGCAGCTTGGTAGGGGTTAGCGGGGGGAATGAGCAGTTCTTC. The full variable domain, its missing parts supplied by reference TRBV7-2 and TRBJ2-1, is GAGVSQSPSNKVTEKGKDVELRCDPISGHTALYWYRQSLGQGLEFLIYFQGNSAPDKSGLPSDRFSAERTGGSVSTLTIQRTQQEDSAVYLCASSLVGVSGGNEQFFGPGTRLTVL.

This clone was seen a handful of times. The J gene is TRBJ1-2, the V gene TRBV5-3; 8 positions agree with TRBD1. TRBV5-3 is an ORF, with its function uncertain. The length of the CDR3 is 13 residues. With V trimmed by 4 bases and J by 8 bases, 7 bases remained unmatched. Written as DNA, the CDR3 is TGTGCCAGAAGCCCCCGGACAGGGTCCGGCTACACCTTC. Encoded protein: CARSPRTGSGYTF.

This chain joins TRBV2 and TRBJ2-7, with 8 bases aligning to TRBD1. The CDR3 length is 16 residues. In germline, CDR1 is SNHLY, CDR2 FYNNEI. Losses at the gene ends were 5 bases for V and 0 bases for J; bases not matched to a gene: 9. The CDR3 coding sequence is TGTGCCAGCAGTAACCCGGGACAGGTATACTCCTACGAGCAGTACTTC. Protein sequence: CASSNPGQVYSYEQYF.

The CDR3 DNA follows: TGTGCCACCAGCGGACAGGGGGGTTCACCCCTCCACTTT. Its protein product is CATSGQGGSPLHF. The V gene is TRBV15, the J gene TRBJ1-6; TRBD1 agrees at 10 bases. The germline V gene has CDR1 LNHNV and CDR2 YYDKDF (reference sequence). The ends lost 5 bases at V and 9 bases at J; junction bases unmatched: 1. The CDR3 totals 13 residues.